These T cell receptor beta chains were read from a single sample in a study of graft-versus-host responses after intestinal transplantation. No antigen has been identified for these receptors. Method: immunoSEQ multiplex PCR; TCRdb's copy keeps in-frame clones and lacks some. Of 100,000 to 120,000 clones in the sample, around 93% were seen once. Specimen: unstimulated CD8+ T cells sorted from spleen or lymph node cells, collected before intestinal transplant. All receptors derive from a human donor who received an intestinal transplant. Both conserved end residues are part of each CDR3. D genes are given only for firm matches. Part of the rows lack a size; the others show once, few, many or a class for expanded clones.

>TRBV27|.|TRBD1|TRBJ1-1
TGTGCCAGCAGTTCGGGACAGTCTTTTTGGTCTGGTACTGAAGCTTTCTTT
CASSSGQSFWSGTEAFF
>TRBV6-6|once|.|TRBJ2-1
TGTGCCAGCAGTTACGGGGGGAGGCTAGGTGAGCAGTTCTTC
CASSYGGRLGEQFF
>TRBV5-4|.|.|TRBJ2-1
TGTGCCAGCACCAACATCAATGAGCAGTTCTTC
CASTNINEQFF
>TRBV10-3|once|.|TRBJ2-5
TGTGCCATCAGTGAGGCAGCGGGTTTCCAAGAGACCCAGTACTTC
CAISEAAGFQETQYF
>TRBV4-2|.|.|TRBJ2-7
TGTGCCAGCAGCCAAGTGGATAACTACGAGCAGTACTTC
CASSQVDNYEQYF
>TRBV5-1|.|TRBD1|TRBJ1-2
TGCGCCAGCAGCTTAGGGGGGACAGGGATTAAGTTGAATGGCTACACCTTC
CASSLGGTGIKLNGYTF
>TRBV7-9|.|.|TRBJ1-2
TGTGCCAGCAGTCGAGGGGTTTATGGCTACACCTTC
CASSRGVYGYTF
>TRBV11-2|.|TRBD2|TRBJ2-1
TGTGCCAGCAGCTTAAGCGGGAGGACCGTTGATGAGCAGTTCTTC
CASSLSGRTVDEQFF
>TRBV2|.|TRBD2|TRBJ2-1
TGTGCCAGCAGTGGCCCAGCGGCCAGCGGGAGGGCCGGGTGGCAGTTCTTC
CASSGPAASGRAGWQFF
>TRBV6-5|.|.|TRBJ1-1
TGTGCCAGCAGTTACTCGAGGGCGACTGAAGCTTTCTTT
CASSYSRATEAFF
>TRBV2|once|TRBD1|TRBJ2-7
TGTGCCAGCAGTTTACGGGACAGGGAGACCTACGAGCAGTACTTC
CASSLRDRETYEQYF
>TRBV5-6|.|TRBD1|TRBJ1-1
TGTGCCAGCAGCCCGATGGACAGGGGGCTCACTGAAGCTTTCTTT
CASSPMDRGLTEAFF
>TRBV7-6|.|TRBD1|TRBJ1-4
TGTGCCAGCGGGACAGGGACTAATGAAAAACTGTTTTTT
CASGTGTNEKLFF
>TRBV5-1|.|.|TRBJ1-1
TGCGCCAGCAGCGGGGGCGCTGAAGCTTTCTTT
CASSGGAEAFF
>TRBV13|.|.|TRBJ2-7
TGTGCCAGCAGCTTAGGCAATGCCTACGAGCAGTACTTC
CASSLGNAYEQYF
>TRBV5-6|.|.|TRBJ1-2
TGTGCCAGCAGCTTGGGAGGTGAAGGGTGGGTCTATGGCTACACCTTC
CASSLGGEGWVYGYTF
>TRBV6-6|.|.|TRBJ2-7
TGTGCCAGCAGTTACTACGGAAACTCCTACGAGCAGTACTTC
CASSYYGNSYEQYF
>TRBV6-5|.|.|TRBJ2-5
TGTGCCAGCAGTTACTCTACGGGGGGCCGAGAGACCCAGTACTTC
CASSYSTGGRETQYF
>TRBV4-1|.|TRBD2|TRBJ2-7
TGCGCCAGCAGCCAAATTCCTCCCGGGGGGGCGGGAGAGAACGAGCAGTACTTC
CASSQIPPGGAGENEQYF
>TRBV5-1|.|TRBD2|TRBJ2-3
TGCGCCAGCAGCTTGGTTGCGGGAGAGGCAGATACGCAGTATTTT
CASSLVAGEADTQYF
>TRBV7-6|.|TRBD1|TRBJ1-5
TGTGCCAGCAGCCAAGCAGACAACAGGGGGGATCAGCCCCAGCATTTT
CASSQADNRGDQPQHF
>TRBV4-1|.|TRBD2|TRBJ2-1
TGCGCCAGCAGCCAAGGGAGCGGGGATCTCAGCGAGCAGTTCTTC
CASSQGSGDLSEQFF
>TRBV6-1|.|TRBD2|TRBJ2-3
TGTGCCAGCAGTGTTCTTAGCGGGAGGCCTAGCACAGATACGCAGTATTTT
CASSVLSGRPSTDTQYF
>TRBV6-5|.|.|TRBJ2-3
TGTGCCAGCAGTTACGGGGGGCGGAGCACAGATACGCAGTATTTT
CASSYGGRSTDTQYF
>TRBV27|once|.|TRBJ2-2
TGTGCCAGCAGTTTGGGGCAGTATCTCGCGAACACCGGGGAGCTGTTTTTT
CASSLGQYLANTGELFF
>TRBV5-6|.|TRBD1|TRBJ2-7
TGTGCCAGCAGCTTCCAGGGGGCTCCCAACCACGAGCAGTACTTC
CASSFQGAPNHEQYF